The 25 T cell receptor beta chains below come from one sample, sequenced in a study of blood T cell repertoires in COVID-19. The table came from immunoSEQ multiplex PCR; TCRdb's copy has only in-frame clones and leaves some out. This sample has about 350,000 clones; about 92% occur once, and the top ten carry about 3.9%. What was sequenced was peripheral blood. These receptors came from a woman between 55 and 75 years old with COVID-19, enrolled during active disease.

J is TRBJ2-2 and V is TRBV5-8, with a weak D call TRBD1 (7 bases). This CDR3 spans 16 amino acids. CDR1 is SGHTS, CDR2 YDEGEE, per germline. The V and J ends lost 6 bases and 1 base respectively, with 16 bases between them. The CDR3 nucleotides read TGTGCCAGCACAGCCAGGGGGGATTTGAACACCGGGGAGCTGTTTTTT. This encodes CASTARGDLNTGELFF.

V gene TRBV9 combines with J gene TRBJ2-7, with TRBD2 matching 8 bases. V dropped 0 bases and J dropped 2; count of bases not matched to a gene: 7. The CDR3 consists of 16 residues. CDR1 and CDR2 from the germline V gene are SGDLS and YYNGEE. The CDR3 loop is CASSVGSSGTTYEQYF. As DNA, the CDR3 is TGTGCCAGCAGCGTAGGTAGTAGCGGGACCACCTACGAGCAGTACTTC.

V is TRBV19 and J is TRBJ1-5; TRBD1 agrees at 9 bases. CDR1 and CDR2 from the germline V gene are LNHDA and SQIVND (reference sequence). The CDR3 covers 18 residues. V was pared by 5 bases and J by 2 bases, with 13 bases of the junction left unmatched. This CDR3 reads CASSPHHRDREGNQPQHF. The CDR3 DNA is TGTGCCAGTAGTCCACATCACCGGGACAGGGAAGGCAATCAGCCCCAGCATTTT.

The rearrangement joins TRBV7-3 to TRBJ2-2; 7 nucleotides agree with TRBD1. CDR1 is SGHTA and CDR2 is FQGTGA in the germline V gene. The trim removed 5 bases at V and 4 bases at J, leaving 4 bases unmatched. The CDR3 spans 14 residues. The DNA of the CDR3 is TGTGCCAGCAGCCCCGACAGGGCCACCGGGGAGCTGTTTTTT. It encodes CASSPDRATGELFF.

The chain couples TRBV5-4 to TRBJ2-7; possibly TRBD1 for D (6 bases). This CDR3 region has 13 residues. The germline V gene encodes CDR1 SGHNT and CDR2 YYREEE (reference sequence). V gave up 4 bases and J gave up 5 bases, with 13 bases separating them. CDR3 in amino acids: CASSPPRGNEQYF. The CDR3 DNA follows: TGTGCCAGCAGCCCCCCCAGGGGAAACGAGCAGTACTTC.

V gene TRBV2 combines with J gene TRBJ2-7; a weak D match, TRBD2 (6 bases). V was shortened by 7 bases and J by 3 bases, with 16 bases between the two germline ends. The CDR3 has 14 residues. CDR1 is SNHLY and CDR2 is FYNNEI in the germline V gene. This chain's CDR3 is CASMRREGLYEQYF. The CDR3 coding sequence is TGTGCCAGCATGAGGAGGGAAGGCCTCTACGAGCAGTACTTC.

CDR3: CASSEFRGIRADTQYF. The CDR3 nucleotides read TGTGCCAGCAGTGAATTTAGGGGCATAAGAGCAGATACGCAGTATTTT. This chain uses TRBV6-1 with TRBJ2-3; possibly TRBD1 for D (5 bases). Per germline, CDR1 MNHNS and CDR2 SASEGT. CDR3 length: 16 residues. V was clipped by 2 bases and J by 4 bases, with 16 bases between them.

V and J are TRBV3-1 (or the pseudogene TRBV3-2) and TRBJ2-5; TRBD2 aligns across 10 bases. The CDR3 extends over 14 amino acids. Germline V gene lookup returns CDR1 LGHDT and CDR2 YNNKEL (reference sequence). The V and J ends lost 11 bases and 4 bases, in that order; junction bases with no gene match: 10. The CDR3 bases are TGTGCCGTCAAAAGCGGGGGGGCGGGAGAGACCCAGTACTTC. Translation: CAVKSGGAGETQYF.

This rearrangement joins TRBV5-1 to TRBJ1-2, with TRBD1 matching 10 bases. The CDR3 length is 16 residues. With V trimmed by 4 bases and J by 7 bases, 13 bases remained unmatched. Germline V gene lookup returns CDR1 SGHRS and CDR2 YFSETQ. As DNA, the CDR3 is TGCGCCAGCAGCCTACAAACTCCCGGGACAGGGGTTGGCTACACCTTC. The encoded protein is CASSLQTPGTGVGYTF.

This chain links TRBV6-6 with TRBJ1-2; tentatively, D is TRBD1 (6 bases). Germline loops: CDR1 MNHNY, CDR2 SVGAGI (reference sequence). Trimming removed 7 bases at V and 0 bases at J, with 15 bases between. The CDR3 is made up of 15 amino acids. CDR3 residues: CASTDGQIANYGYTF. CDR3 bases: TGTGCCAGCACCGACGGACAGATAGCTAACTATGGCTACACCTTC.

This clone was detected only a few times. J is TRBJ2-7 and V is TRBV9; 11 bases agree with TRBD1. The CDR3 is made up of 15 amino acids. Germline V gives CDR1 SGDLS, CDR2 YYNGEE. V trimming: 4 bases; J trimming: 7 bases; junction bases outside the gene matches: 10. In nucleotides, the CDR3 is TGTGCCAGCAGCTCCAAGGACAGGGGGCAGTGGGAGCAGTACTTC. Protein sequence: CASSSKDRGQWEQYF.

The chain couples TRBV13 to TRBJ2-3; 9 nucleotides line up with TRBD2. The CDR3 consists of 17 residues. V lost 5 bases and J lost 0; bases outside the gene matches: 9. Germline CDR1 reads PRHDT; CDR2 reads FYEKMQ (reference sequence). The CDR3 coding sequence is TGTGCCAGCAGCCTCAAAGCTACTAGCGGGAGCACAGATACGCAGTATTTT. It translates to CASSLKATSGSTDTQYF.

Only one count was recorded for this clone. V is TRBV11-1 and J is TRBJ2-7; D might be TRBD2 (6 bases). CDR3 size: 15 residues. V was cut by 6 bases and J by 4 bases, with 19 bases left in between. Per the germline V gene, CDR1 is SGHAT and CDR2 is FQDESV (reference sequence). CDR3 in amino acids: CASSLATGVEYEQYF. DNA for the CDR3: TGTGCCAGCAGTCTAGCGACCGGGGTAGAATACGAGCAGTACTTC.

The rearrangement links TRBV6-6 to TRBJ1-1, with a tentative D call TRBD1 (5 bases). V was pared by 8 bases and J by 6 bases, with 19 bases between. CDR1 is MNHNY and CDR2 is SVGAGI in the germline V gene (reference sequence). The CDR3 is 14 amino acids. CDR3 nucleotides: TGTGCCAGCCATCACCGGGGGGACTTGCCTGAAGCTTTCTTT. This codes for CASHHRGDLPEAFF.

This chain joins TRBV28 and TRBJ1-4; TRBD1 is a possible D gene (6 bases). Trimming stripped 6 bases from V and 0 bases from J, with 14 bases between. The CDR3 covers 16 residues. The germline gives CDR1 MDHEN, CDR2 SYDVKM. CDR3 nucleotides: TGTGCCAGCAGCCTACAGGGTTCTGCAACTAATGAAAAACTGTTTTTT. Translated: CASSLQGSATNEKLFF. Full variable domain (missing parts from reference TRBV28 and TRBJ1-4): DVKVTQSSRYLVKRTGEKVFLECVQDMDHENMFWYRQDPGLGLRLIYFSYDVKMKEKGDIPEGYSVSREKKERFSLILESASTNQTSMYLCASSLQGSATNEKLFFGSGTQLSVL.

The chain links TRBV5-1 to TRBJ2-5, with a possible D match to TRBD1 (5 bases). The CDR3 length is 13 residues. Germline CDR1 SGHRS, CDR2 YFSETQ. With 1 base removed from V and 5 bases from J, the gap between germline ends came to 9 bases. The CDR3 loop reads CASSLMGLETQYF. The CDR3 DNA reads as TGCGCCAGCAGCTTGATGGGGCTGGAGACCCAGTACTTC. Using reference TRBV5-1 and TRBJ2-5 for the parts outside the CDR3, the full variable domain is KAGVTQTPRYLIKTRGQQVTLSCSPISGHRSVSWYQQTPGQGLQFLFEYFSETQRNKGNFPGRFSGRQFSNSRSEMNVSTLELGDSALYLCASSLMGLETQYFGPGTRLLVL.

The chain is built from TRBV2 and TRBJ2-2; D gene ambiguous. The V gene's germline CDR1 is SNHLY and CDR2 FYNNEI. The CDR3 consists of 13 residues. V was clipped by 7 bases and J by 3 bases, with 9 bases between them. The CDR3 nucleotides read TGTGCCAGCAACTTTTTGGACACCGGGGAGCTGTTTTTT. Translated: CASNFLDTGELFF.

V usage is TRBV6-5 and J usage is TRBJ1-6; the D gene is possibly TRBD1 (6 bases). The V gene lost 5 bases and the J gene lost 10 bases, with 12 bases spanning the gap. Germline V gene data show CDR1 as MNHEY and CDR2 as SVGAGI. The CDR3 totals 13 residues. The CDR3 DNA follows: TGTGCCAGCAGTCGGGAGGGGGTATCACCCCTCCACTTT. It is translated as CASSREGVSPLHF.

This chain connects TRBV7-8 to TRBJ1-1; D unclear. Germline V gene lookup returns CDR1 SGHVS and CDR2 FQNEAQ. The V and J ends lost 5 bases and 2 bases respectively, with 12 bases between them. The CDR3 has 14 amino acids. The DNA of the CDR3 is TGTGCCAGCAGCCAAGTCCGAGTTAACACTGAAGCTTTCTTT. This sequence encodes CASSQVRVNTEAFF.

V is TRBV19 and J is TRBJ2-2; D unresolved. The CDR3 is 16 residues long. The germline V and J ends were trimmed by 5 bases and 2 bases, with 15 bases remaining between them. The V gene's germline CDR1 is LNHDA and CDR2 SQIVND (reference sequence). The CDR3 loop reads CASSGDSILNTGELFF. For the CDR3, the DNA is TGTGCCAGTAGTGGCGACTCGATACTTAACACCGGGGAGCTGTTTTTT.

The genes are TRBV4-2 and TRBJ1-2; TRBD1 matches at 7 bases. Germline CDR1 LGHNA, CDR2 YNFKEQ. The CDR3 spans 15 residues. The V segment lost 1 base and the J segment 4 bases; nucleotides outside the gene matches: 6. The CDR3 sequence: CASSQGGTDFYGYTF. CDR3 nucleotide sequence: TGTGCCAGCAGCCAAGGGGGGACAGACTTCTATGGCTACACCTTC.

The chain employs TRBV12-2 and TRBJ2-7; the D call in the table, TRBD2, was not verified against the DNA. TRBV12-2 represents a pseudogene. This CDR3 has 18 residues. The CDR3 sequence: CASRLAEKAGGPKDEQYF. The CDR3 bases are TGTGCAAGTCGCTTAGCCGAAAAAGCGGGGGGGCCTAAGGACGAGCAGTACTTC.

DNA for the CDR3: TGTGCCAGCAGTGGTGGGACAGGGAGAACTGAAGCTTTCTTT. Its protein is CASSGGTGRTEAFF. The rearrangement links TRBV2 to TRBJ1-1; 9 bases map to TRBD1. Germline CDR1 SNHLY, CDR2 FYNNEI. There are 14 residues in the CDR3. Trimming removed 4 bases from V and 5 bases from J; junction bases left unmatched: 5.

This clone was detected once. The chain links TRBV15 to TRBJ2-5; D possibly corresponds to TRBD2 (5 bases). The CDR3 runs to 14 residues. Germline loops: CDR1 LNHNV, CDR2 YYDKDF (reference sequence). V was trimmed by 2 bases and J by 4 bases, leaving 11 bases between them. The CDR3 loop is CATSRIGEIETQYF. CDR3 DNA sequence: TGTGCCACCAGCAGAATCGGGGAGATAGAGACCCAGTACTTC. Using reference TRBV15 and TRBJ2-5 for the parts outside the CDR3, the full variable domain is DAMVIQNPRYQVTQFGKPVTLSCSQTLNHNVMYWYQQKSSQAPKLLFHYYDKDFNNEADTPDNFQSRRPNTSFCFLDIRSPGLGDTAMYLCATSRIGEIETQYFGPGTRLLVL.

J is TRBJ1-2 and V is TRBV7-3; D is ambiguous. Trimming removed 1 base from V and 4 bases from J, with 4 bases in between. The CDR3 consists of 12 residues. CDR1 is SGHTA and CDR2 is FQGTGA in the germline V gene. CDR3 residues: CASSLNGYGYTF. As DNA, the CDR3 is TGTGCCAGCAGCTTAAACGGCTATGGCTACACCTTC.